The subject of this entry is one TCR beta chain. TCRdb keeps only in-frame clones here, not all; method: immunoSEQ multiplex PCR. The data show about 45,000 clones, about nine tenths seen once. This entry comes from a study of resident and recirculating memory T cells in vitiligo. Trimming removed 2 bases from V and 4 bases from J, with 4 bases in between. This CDR3 spans 12 amino acids. Germline CDR1 reads SNHLY; CDR2 reads FYNNEI. The clonotype originates from a male donor with vitiligo. Specimen: blood. The chain has TRBV2 and TRBJ2-3; D is uncertain. This chain's CDR3 is CASSEQADTQYF. DNA for the CDR3: TGTGCCAGCAGTGAACAGGCAGATACGCAGTATTTT.